These T cell receptor beta chains were read from a single sample in a study of tumor and adjacent non-tumor tissue in lung cancer. TCRdb re-called the multiplex PCR reads through MiXCR, storing one row per CDR3 protein. Among approximately 68,000 distinct CDR3 sequences, more than 75% were seen once, and the ten largest hold 35% to 50%. Sample: distant non-tumor lung tissue. These receptors all stem from a man aged 55-75 years with non-small cell lung cancer. CDR3s include the opening cysteine and the closing phenylalanine or tryptophan. Each record gives: J gene, D gene, clone size, V gene, CDR3 protein, CDR3 DNA. D genes are given only for firm matches. Some rows mark clone size as missing; the rest say once, few, many or name a class of expanded clone.

J gene: TRBJ2-3
D gene: .
clone size: .
V gene: TRBV14
CDR3 protein: CVSSQAREGTDTQYF
CDR3 DNA: TGTGTCAGCAGCCAAGCGCGGGAAGGTACAGATACGCAGTATTTT

J gene: TRBJ2-1
D gene: .
clone size: .
V gene: TRBV6-1
CDR3 protein: CASSLGAGAYNEQFF
CDR3 DNA: TGTGCCAGCAGCCTGGGGGCGGGAGCCTACAATGAGCAGTTCTTC

J gene: TRBJ1-1
D gene: .
clone size: .
V gene: TRBV11-1
CDR3 protein: CASSLALGAEVFF
CDR3 DNA: TGTGCTAGCAGCTTAGCGCTGGGGGCTGAAGTTTTCTTT

J gene: TRBJ1-4
D gene: .
clone size: .
V gene: TRBV6-6
CDR3 protein: CASNRAGTGNEKLFF
CDR3 DNA: TGTGCCAGCAATAGAGCCGGGACTGGGAATGAAAAACTGTTTTTT

J gene: TRBJ2-5
D gene: TRBD1
clone size: .
V gene: TRBV29-1
CDR3 protein: CCVGTAAQETQYF
CDR3 DNA: TGCTGCGTTGGGACAGCCGCGCAAGAGACCCAGTACTTC

J gene: TRBJ1-1
D gene: .
clone size: .
V gene: TRBV6-6
CDR3 protein: CTISMDHTEAFF
CDR3 DNA: TGTACCATCAGTATGGACCACACTGAAGCTTTCTTT

J gene: TRBJ2-7
D gene: TRBD1
clone size: many
V gene: TRBV11-2
CDR3 protein: CASSILRGGDEQYF
CDR3 DNA: TGTGCCAGCAGCATCTTACGAGGGGGCGACGAGCAGTACTTC

J gene: TRBJ1-2
D gene: .
clone size: many
V gene: TRBV5-4
CDR3 protein: CASSFLGDVTYGYTF
CDR3 DNA: TGTGCCAGCAGCTTTCTAGGGGATGTTACCTATGGCTACACCTTC

J gene: TRBJ2-3
D gene: .
clone size: .
V gene: TRBV6-5
CDR3 protein: CASRPEVITDTQYF
CDR3 DNA: TGTGCCAGCCGCCCGGAGGTTATCACAGATACGCAGTATTTT

J gene: TRBJ2-7
D gene: .
clone size: once
V gene: TRBV6-1
CDR3 protein: CVSSGDNYDQYF
CDR3 DNA: TGTGTCAGCAGTGGGGACAACTACGATCAGTACTTC

J gene: TRBJ1-2
D gene: .
clone size: once
V gene: TRBV6-5
CDR3 protein: CTSMQRGANYGYTF
CDR3 DNA: TGTACCAGCATGCAGAGGGGGGCTAACTATGGCTACACCTTC

J gene: TRBJ1-2
D gene: .
clone size: .
V gene: TRBV24-1
CDR3 protein: CATGSGADGGCTF
CDR3 DNA: TGTGCCACCGGATCCGGAGCGGATGGTGGCTGCACCTTC

J gene: TRBJ1-4
D gene: .
clone size: .
V gene: TRBV6-6
CDR3 protein: CTSSRIGTGNEKLFF
CDR3 DNA: TGTACCAGCAGTAGAATCGGGACTGGGAATGAAAAACTGTTTTTT

J gene: TRBJ1-1
D gene: .
clone size: .
V gene: TRBV28
CDR3 protein: CASSLGPEGFTEAFF
CDR3 DNA: TGTGCCAGCAGTTTGGGTCCAGAAGGTTTCACTGAAGCCTTCTTT

J gene: TRBJ2-3
D gene: .
clone size: .
V gene: TRBV2
CDR3 protein: CASSVIARTDMQYF
CDR3 DNA: TGTGCCAGCAGTGTAATCGCTCGGACAGATATGCAGTATTTT

J gene: TRBJ2-1
D gene: .
clone size: once
V gene: TRBV5-1
CDR3 protein: CASRLENNEEFF
CDR3 DNA: TGCGCCAGCCGCTTGGAAAACAATGAGGAGTTCTTC

J gene: TRBJ2-1
D gene: .
clone size: .
V gene: TRBV6-5
CDR3 protein: CLSSYASGIHYEQFF
CDR3 DNA: TGTCTCAGCAGTTACGCAAGTGGGATTCACTATGAGCAGTTCTTC

J gene: TRBJ1-1
D gene: .
clone size: .
V gene: TRBV6-6
CDR3 protein: CASSMDHSGAFF
CDR3 DNA: TGTGCCAGCAGCATGGACCACAGTGGAGCTTTCTTT

J gene: TRBJ2-3
D gene: TRBD2
clone size: .
V gene: TRBV7-9
CDR3 protein: CASNPTSGRADMQYF
CDR3 DNA: TGTGCCAGCAACCCAACGTCAGGGAGGGCAGACATGCAGTATTTT

J gene: TRBJ2-1
D gene: TRBD2
clone size: once
V gene: TRBV20-1
CDR3 protein: CIATSGRSYNEQFF
CDR3 DNA: TGCATAGCTACTAGCGGGAGATCGTACAATGAGCAGTTCTTC

J gene: TRBJ2-1
D gene: .
clone size: .
V gene: TRBV29-1
CDR3 protein: CSVPGTGQTSGTLNEQFF
CDR3 DNA: TGTAGTGTCCCCGGGACAGGGCAAACTAGCGGGACCTTAAATGAGCAGTTCTTC

J gene: TRBJ2-5
D gene: .
clone size: .
V gene: TRBV4-1
CDR3 protein: CASGQERGVFGGETQYF
CDR3 DNA: TGCGCCAGCGGCCAAGAAAGGGGGGTATTCGGAGGGGAGACACAGTACTTC

J gene: TRBJ2-2
D gene: .
clone size: .
V gene: TRBV2
CDR3 protein: CASSGQGSTGELFF
CDR3 DNA: TGTGCCAGCAGTGGTCAGGGATCCACCGGGGAGCTGTTTTTT

J gene: TRBJ2-5
D gene: TRBD1
clone size: .
V gene: TRBV5-1
CDR3 protein: CASRSRDRPQETQYF
CDR3 DNA: TGCGCCAGCAGATCTAGGGACAGGCCCCAAGAGACTCAGTACTTC

J gene: TRBJ2-2
D gene: TRBD2
clone size: .
V gene: TRBV6-1
CDR3 protein: CATRRGLAGVSVGELFF
CDR3 DNA: TGTGCCACCAGGAGAGGACTAGCGGGAGTTTCTGTCGGGGAGCTGTTTTTT

J gene: TRBJ2-7
D gene: .
clone size: .
V gene: TRBV6-1
CDR3 protein: CTSAVTNLNEQYF
CDR3 DNA: TGTACCAGCGCCGTGACCAACCTTAACGAGCAGTACTTC

J gene: TRBJ2-3
D gene: TRBD1
clone size: .
V gene: TRBV11-1
CDR3 protein: CVSSPGTGFTDTQYF
CDR3 DNA: TGTGTCAGTAGTCCCGGGACAGGCTTCACGGATACGCAGTATTTT

J gene: TRBJ2-7
D gene: .
clone size: .
V gene: TRBV12-3/TRBV12-4
CDR3 protein: CARSAPLIGEQYF
CDR3 DNA: TGTGCCAGAAGTGCACCCCTTATAGGGGAGCAGTACTTC

J gene: TRBJ2-1
D gene: .
clone size: .
V gene: TRBV5-4
CDR3 protein: CASNSLGTPISNEQFF
CDR3 DNA: TGTGCCAGCAACTCTCTCGGGACTCCTATCTCGAATGAGCAGTTCTTC

J gene: TRBJ2-1
D gene: .
clone size: .
V gene: TRBV10-3
CDR3 protein: CTIRSGEGSYNEQIF
CDR3 DNA: TGTACCATCAGGTCAGGGGAGGGGTCCTACAATGAGCAGATCTTC

J gene: TRBJ1-5
D gene: TRBD1
clone size: many
V gene: TRBV5-5
CDR3 protein: CASSSSGGDQPQHF
CDR3 DNA: TGTGCCAGCAGCTCCTCAGGGGGCGATCAGCCCCAGCATTTT

J gene: TRBJ2-1
D gene: TRBD2
clone size: few
V gene: TRBV4-1
CDR3 protein: CASSQETSGLVNEQFF
CDR3 DNA: TGCGCCAGCAGCCAGGAGACTAGCGGGTTGGTCAACGAGCAGTTCTTC

J gene: TRBJ2-2
D gene: .
clone size: .
V gene: TRBV11-1
CDR3 protein: CASSCISGTGELFF
CDR3 DNA: TGCGCCAGTAGCTGTATTAGTGGCACCGGGGAGCTGTTTTTT

J gene: TRBJ1-5
D gene: TRBD1
clone size: .
V gene: TRBV6-1
CDR3 protein: CASARTGGNQPQHF
CDR3 DNA: TGTGCCAGCGCCCGGACAGGAGGCAATCAGCCCCAGCATTTT

J gene: TRBJ2-3
D gene: .
clone size: .
V gene: TRBV6-5
CDR3 protein: CTSSYGRRVNTDTQYF
CDR3 DNA: TGTACCAGCAGTTACGGCCGAAGGGTTAACACAGATACGCAGTATTTT

J gene: TRBJ2-1
D gene: .
clone size: .
V gene: TRBV4-1
CDR3 protein: CASSQGTNKQLF
CDR3 DNA: TGCGCCAGCAGCCAAGGGACTAATAAGCAACTCTTC

J gene: TRBJ2-1
D gene: .
clone size: .
V gene: TRBV6-2/TRBV6-3
CDR3 protein: CASSRHGSYYEQFF
CDR3 DNA: TGTGCTAGCAGTAGACATGGCTCCTACTATGAACAGTTCTTC

J gene: TRBJ1-5
D gene: .
clone size: .
V gene: TRBV6-1
CDR3 protein: CTSSGEGYQPQHF
CDR3 DNA: TGTACCAGCAGTGGGGAAGGGTATCAGCCCCAGCATTTT

J gene: TRBJ2-1
D gene: .
clone size: once
V gene: TRBV29-1
CDR3 protein: CSVQDNIRNEQLF
CDR3 DNA: TGCAGCGTTCAGGATAACATCCGCAATGAGCAGCTCTTC

J gene: TRBJ2-3
D gene: .
clone size: .
V gene: TRBV4-2
CDR3 protein: CPSSQGCSSGTDTQYF
CDR3 DNA: TGTCCCAGCAGCCAAGGATGCAGTAGCGGCACAGATACGCAGTATTTT

J gene: TRBJ2-3
D gene: .
clone size: .
V gene: TRBV13
CDR3 protein: CASSLARQSTDMHYF
CDR3 DNA: TGTGCCAGCAGCTTAGCGAGACAGAGCACAGATATGCATTATTTT

J gene: TRBJ2-5
D gene: .
clone size: .
V gene: TRBV11-1
CDR3 protein: CASSNDMYQETQYF
CDR3 DNA: TGTGCCAGCAGCAACGACATGTACCAAGAGACCCAGTATTTC

J gene: TRBJ2-6
D gene: TRBD2
clone size: .
V gene: TRBV10-3
CDR3 protein: CTISVHGTSGRDYGANVLTF
CDR3 DNA: TGTACCATCAGTGTACATGGGACTAGCGGGAGGGACTATGGGGCCAACGTCCTGACTTTC

J gene: TRBJ2-5
D gene: .
clone size: .
V gene: TRBV11-1
CDR3 protein: CAGTEDTYQETQYF
CDR3 DNA: TGTGCCGGCACCGAAGACACGTACCAAGAGACCCAGTACTTC

J gene: TRBJ2-7
D gene: TRBD1
clone size: once
V gene: TRBV29-1
CDR3 protein: CSVGTGGHEQYF
CDR3 DNA: TGCAGCGTTGGGACAGGGGGACACGAGCAGTACTTC

J gene: TRBJ2-7
D gene: .
clone size: .
V gene: TRBV11-2
CDR3 protein: CACSLYLGYEQYF
CDR3 DNA: TGTGCCTGCAGCTTATATTTGGGCTACGAGCAGTACTTC

J gene: TRBJ1-5
D gene: .
clone size: .
V gene: TRBV12-3/TRBV12-4
CDR3 protein: CDISPPDKYSNQPQHF
CDR3 DNA: TGTGACATCAGCCCGCCAGACAAATATAGCAATCAGCCCCAGCATTTT

J gene: TRBJ2-3
D gene: TRBD2
clone size: .
V gene: TRBV10-3
CDR3 protein: CATPPGRSGASTDTQYF
CDR3 DNA: TGTGCCACCCCCCCTGGAAGGAGCGGGGCTAGCACAGATACGCAGTATTTT

J gene: TRBJ2-2
D gene: .
clone size: .
V gene: TRBV11-1
CDR3 protein: CTSSCTGGTGELFF
CDR3 DNA: TGTACCAGCAGCTGTACTGGTGGTACCGGGGAGCTGTTTTTT

J gene: TRBJ2-7
D gene: TRBD1
clone size: .
V gene: TRBV6-1
CDR3 protein: CANGVTTTDRGGNYEQYF
CDR3 DNA: TGTGCCAACGGGGTCACCACAACAGACAGGGGGGGGAACTACGAGCAGTACTTC